These 13 T cell receptor beta chains came from one sample sequenced in a study of CD8 T cells in ankylosing spondylitis. TCRdb used MiXCR to reprocess the 5' RACE reads, holding one entry per CDR3 protein. This sample has roughly 100,000 distinct CDR3 sequences, with about 8.6% found just once. The sample consisted of blood, either unsorted or a sorted T cell fraction (not recorded which). The receptors here all came from a male donor with ankylosing spondylitis or in good health (not recorded which).

The chain joins TRBV7-2 to TRBJ2-1, with D unclear. The CDR3 runs to 12 residues. The V end was cut by 2 bases, the J end by 9 bases, with 8 bases between. The germline V gene encodes CDR1 SGHTA and CDR2 FQGNSA. The CDR3 DNA follows: TGTGCCAGCAGCTTACGTCAGAGTGAGCAGTTCTTC. Its protein is CASSLRQSEQFF.

This clonotype was detected many times. The chain couples TRBV5-1 to TRBJ2-7; 9 nucleotides agree with TRBD1. Losses at the gene ends were 4 bases for V and 6 bases for J; bases not matched to a gene: 8. The CDR3 runs 14 residues. Germline V CDR1 and CDR2: SGHRS, YFSETQ. CDR3 nucleotides: TGCGCCAGCAGCGTCCGGGACAGGGTATTCGAGCAGTACTTC. It encodes CASSVRDRVFEQYF.

This clonotype was found many times. V usage is TRBV6-5 and J usage is TRBJ1-1; possibly TRBD1 for D (6 bases). CDR3 length: 15 residues. The V end lost 4 bases, the J end lost 7 bases, and 19 bases lay between the germline ends. In germline, CDR1 is MNHEY, CDR2 SVGAGI. CDR3 sequence (DNA): TGTGCCAGCAGTTCCACAGGGAGGGGAAGCGGTGAAGCTTTCTTT. Its protein is CASSSTGRGSGEAFF.

This clonotype was seen at least ten times. This chain links TRBV7-2 with TRBJ2-5, with 11 bases lining up with TRBD1. CDR3 size: 16 residues. Unmatched junction bases numbered 7, after V lost 5 bases and J lost 2 bases. Germline values: CDR1 SGHTA, CDR2 FQGNSA. CDR3 sequence (DNA): TGTGCCAGCAGCCCCGAGGGGACAGGGGGTCAAGAGACCCAGTACTTC. This sequence encodes CASSPEGTGGQETQYF.

This clonotype has ten or more counts. J is TRBJ2-7 and V is TRBV10-2, with 8 bases matching TRBD2. Germline CDR1 is WSHSY and CDR2 is SAAADI. There are 13 residues in the CDR3. The V gene end was trimmed by 6 bases and the J gene end by 2 bases; junction bases not matched to a gene: 3. This CDR3 is CASSLAGAYEQYF. The CDR3 nucleotides are TGCGCCAGCAGCCTAGCGGGCGCCTACGAGCAGTACTTC.

This clonotype has a handful of counts. The genes are TRBV20-1 and TRBJ1-6; TRBD1 is a possible D gene (5 bases). V gave up 1 base and J gave up 9 bases, with 13 bases separating them. Germline CDR1 and CDR2: DFQATT and SNEGSKA (reference sequence). CDR3 length: 14 residues. The CDR3 protein is CSARAGTSISPLHF. CDR3 nucleotide sequence: TGCAGTGCTAGAGCCGGGACCTCTATTTCACCCCTCCACTTT.

This clonotype was counted a single time. The rearrangement uses TRBV14 and TRBJ2-7, with D perhaps matching TRBD1 (5 bases). The CDR3 contains 14 residues. In germline, CDR1 is SGHDN, CDR2 FVKESK. V dropped 2 bases and J dropped 2 bases, with 10 bases sitting between them. The CDR3 sequence is CASSQYHRPYEQYF. CDR3 in DNA: TGTGCCAGCAGCCAATATCACAGGCCCTACGAGCAGTACTTC.

At least ten counts were recorded for this clonotype. The genes are TRBV6-5 and TRBJ2-5, with 7 bases identical to TRBD1. The CDR3 runs to 14 residues. Trimming cost V 6 bases and J 2 bases; bases outside gene matches: 6. Germline V gene lookup returns CDR1 MNHEY and CDR2 SVGAGI. The CDR3 is CASRSRGSQETQYF. The CDR3, as DNA: TGTGCCAGCAGAAGCAGGGGGAGTCAAGAGACCCAGTACTTC.

This clonotype was detected ten times or more. This chain uses TRBV20-1 with TRBJ1-1; 8 nucleotides line up with TRBD1. This CDR3 is 14 amino acids long. Per germline, CDR1 DFQATT and CDR2 SNEGSKA (reference sequence). Losses at the gene ends were 1 base for V and 5 bases for J; bases not matched to a gene: 6. CDR3 DNA: TGCAGTGCTAGAGGAGGACAGGGAAAAACTGAAGCTTTCTTT. This encodes CSARGGQGKTEAFF.

This clonotype was recorded many times. This sequence joins TRBV20-1 and TRBJ2-3, with D unresolved. CDR3 size: 13 residues. Trimming took 4 bases from V and 2 from J, leaving 10 bases between them. From germline, CDR1 is DFQATT and CDR2 SNEGSKA (reference sequence). The DNA for the CDR3 is TGCAGTGCTAAGAAACCCCACACAGATACGCAGTATTTT. This codes for CSAKKPHTDTQYF.

The chain couples TRBV21-1 to TRBJ2-7; the table's D gene call, TRBD1, was not cross checked with the DNA. TRBV21-1 is marked as a pseudogene. CDR3 length: 16 amino acids. As DNA, the CDR3 is TGTGCCAGCAGCAAAGAGTGTGGGACACCTTCCTACAAGCAGTACTTC. Protein sequence: CASSKECGTPSYKQYF.

This clonotype was counted only a few times. The chain combines TRBV11-1 with TRBJ1-6; D is ambiguous. The length of the CDR3 is 18 residues. The germline V gene has CDR1 SGHAT and CDR2 FQDESV (reference sequence). V was shortened by 7 bases and J by 0 bases, with 19 bases between the two germline ends. CDR3 nucleotides: TGTGCCAGCAAGGCCTCGATTTCGGGAAGCTCCTATAATTCACCCCTCCACTTT. Protein sequence: CASKASISGSSYNSPLHF.

The sample holds a few counts of this clonotype. The CDR3 DNA sequence: TGCAGTGCTATCCCCGGGACTAGCGCCGACAATGAGCAGTTCTTC. It is translated as CSAIPGTSADNEQFF. The V gene is TRBV20-1, the J gene TRBJ2-1; 10 bases are a match to TRBD2. V dropped 4 bases and J dropped 5; count of bases not matched to a gene: 8. The CDR3 is 15 residues long. Germline V CDR1 and CDR2: DFQATT, SNEGSKA (reference sequence).